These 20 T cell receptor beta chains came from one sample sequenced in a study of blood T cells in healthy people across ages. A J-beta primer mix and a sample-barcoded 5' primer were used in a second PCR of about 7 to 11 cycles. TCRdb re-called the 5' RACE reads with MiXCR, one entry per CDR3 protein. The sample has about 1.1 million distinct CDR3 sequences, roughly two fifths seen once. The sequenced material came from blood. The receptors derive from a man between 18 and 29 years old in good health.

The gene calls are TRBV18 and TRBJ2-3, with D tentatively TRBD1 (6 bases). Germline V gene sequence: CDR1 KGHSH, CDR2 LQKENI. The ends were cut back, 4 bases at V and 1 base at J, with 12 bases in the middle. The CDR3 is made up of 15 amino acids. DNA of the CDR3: TGTGCCAGCTCACAAGGACAGCCAGGCACAGATACGCAGTATTTT. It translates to CASSQGQPGTDTQYF.

The CDR3 loop is CSARNAGSGNTIYF. The DNA of the CDR3 is TGCAGTGCTAGAAACGCGGGCTCTGGAAACACCATATATTTT. The chain is built from TRBV20-1 and TRBJ1-3; no firm D call. This CDR3 has 14 amino acids. V dropped 2 bases and J dropped 0 bases, with 8 bases sitting between them. Germline CDR1 DFQATT, CDR2 SNEGSKA (reference sequence).

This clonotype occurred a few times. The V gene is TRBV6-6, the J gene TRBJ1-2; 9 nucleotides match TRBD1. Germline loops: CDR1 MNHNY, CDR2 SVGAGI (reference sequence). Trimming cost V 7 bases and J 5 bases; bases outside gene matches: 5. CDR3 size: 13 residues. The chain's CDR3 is CASIGTGPYGYTF. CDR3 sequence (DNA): TGTGCCAGCATCGGGACAGGGCCGTATGGCTACACCTTC.

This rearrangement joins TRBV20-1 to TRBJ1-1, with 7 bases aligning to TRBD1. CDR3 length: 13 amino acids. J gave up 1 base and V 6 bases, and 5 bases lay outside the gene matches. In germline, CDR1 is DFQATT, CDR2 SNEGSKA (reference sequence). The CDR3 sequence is CSAAGTANTEAFF. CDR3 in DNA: TGCAGTGCAGCCGGGACAGCGAACACTGAAGCTTTCTTT.

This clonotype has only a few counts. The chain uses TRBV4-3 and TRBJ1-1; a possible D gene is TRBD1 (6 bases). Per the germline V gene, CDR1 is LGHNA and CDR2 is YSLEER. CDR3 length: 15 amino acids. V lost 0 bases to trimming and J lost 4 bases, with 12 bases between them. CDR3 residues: CASSQEIPGVTEAFF. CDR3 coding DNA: TGCGCCAGCAGCCAAGAAATACCAGGGGTCACTGAAGCTTTCTTT.

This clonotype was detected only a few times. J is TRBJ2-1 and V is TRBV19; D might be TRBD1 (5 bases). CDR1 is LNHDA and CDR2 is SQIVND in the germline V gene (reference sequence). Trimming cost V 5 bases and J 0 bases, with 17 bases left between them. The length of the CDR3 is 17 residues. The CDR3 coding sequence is TGTGCCAGTAGTTATCGGAGACAGCTGAGCTCCTACAATGAGCAGTTCTTC. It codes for CASSYRRQLSSYNEQFF.

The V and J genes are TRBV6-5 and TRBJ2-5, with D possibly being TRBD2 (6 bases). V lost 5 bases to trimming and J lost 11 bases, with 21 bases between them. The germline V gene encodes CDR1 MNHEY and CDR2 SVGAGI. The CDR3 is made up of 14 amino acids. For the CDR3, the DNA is TGTGCCAGCAGTCGCGGGACCTTTGGCAATGAGCAGTACTTC. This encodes CASSRGTFGNEQYF.

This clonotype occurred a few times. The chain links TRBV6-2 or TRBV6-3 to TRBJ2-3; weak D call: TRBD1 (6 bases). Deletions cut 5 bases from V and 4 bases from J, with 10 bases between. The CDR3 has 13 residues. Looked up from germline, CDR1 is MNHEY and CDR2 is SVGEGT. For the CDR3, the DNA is TGTGCCAGCAGTACCCAGGGGTCAGATACGCAGTATTTT. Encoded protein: CASSTQGSDTQYF.

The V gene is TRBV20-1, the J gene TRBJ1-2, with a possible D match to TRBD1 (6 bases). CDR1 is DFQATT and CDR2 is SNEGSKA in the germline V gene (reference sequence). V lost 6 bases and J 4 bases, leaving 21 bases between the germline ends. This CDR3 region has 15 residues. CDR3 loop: CSAQKGQYNLYGYTF. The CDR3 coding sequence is TGCAGTGCCCAAAAAGGACAGTATAACCTCTATGGCTACACCTTC.

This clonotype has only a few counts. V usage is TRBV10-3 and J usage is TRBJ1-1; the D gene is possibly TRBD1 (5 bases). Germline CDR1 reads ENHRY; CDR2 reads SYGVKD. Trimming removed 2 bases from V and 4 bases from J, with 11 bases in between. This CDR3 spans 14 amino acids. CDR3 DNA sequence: TGTGCCATCAGTGAGGGGGGTTGGACCACTGAAGCTTTCTTT. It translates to CAISEGGWTTEAFF.

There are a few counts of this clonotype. In DNA form, the CDR3 reads TGTGCCATCAGTGGGGCAGAAGCTAACTATGGCTACACCTTC. Translation gives CAISGAEANYGYTF. The chain couples TRBV10-3 to TRBJ1-2; no firm D call. The V gene lost 4 bases and the J gene lost 0 bases, with 9 bases spanning the gap. This CDR3 is built from 14 residues. CDR1 is ENHRY and CDR2 is SYGVKD in the germline V gene.

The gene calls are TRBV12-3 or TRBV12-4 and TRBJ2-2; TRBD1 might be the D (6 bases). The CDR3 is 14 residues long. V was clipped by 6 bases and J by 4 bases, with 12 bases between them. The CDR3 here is CASSTGTTTGELFF. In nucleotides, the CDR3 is TGTGCCAGCAGCACAGGGACGACCACCGGGGAGCTGTTTTTT.

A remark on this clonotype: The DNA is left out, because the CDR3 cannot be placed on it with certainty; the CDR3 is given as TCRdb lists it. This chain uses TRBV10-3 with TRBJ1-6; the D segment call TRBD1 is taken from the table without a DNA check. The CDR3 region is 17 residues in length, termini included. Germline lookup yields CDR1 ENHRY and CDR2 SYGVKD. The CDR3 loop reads CAISEFGQGSYNSPPHF.

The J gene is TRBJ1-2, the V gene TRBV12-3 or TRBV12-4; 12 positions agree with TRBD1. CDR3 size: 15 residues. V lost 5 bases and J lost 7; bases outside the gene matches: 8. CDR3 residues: CASSQGTGGAGGYTF. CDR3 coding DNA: TGTGCCAGCAGTCAGGGGACAGGGGGCGCGGGTGGCTACACCTTC.

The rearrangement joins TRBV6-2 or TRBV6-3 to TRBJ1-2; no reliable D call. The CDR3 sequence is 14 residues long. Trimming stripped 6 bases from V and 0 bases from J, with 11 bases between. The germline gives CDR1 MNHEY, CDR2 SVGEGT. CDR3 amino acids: CASRPGTANYGYTF. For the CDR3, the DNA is TGTGCCAGCAGACCTGGAACCGCTAACTATGGCTACACCTTC.

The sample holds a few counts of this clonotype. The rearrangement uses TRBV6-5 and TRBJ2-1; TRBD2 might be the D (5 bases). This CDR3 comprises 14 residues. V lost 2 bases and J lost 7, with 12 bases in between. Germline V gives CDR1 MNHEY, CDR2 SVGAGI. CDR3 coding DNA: TGTGCCAGCAGTTACACGGGGAAGCGGAATGAGCAGTTCTTC. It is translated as CASSYTGKRNEQFF.

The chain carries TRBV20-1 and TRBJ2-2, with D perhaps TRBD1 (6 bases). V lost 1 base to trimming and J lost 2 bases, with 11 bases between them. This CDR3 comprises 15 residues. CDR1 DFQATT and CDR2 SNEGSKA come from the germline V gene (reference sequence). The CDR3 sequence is CSARAKDRNTGELFF. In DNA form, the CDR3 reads TGCAGTGCTAGAGCCAAGGACAGAAACACCGGGGAGCTGTTTTTT.

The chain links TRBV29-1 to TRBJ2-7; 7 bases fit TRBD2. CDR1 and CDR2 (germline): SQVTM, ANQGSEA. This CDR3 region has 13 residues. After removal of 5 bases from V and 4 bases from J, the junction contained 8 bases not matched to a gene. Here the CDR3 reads CSVLRGGHYEQYF. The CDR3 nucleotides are TGCAGCGTTCTTCGGGGAGGGCATTACGAGCAGTACTTC.

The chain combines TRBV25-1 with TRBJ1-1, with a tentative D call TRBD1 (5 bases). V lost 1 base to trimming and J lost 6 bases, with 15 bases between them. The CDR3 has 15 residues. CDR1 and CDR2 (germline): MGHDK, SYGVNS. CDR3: CASSESLGPGAEAFF. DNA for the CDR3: TGTGCCAGCAGTGAATCCTTGGGACCCGGCGCTGAAGCTTTCTTT.

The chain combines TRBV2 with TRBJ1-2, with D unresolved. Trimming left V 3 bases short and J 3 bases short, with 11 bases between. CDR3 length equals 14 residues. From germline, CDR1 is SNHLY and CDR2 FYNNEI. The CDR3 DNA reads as TGTGCCAGCAGTGAGGTGTCAGGTTACTATGGCTACACCTTC. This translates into CASSEVSGYYGYTF. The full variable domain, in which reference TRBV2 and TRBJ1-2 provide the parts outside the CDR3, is EPEVTQTPSHQVTQMGQEVILRCVPISNHLYFYWYRQILGQKVEFLVSFYNNEISEKSEIFDDQFSVERPDGSNFTLKIRSTKLEDSAMYFCASSEVSGYYGYTFGSGTRLTVV.